A single sample is the source of the 18 T cell receptor beta chains below, sequenced in a study of shared clonotypes between healthy human individuals. Assay used: immunoSEQ multiplex PCR; TCRdb lists only in-frame clones, some missing. The sample lists more than 2,000,000 clones, more than 85% occurring once. Material for sequencing was naive CD4+ T cells from PBMCs. As to subset: CD45RA+ positively selected. The receptors come from a man aged 18 to 29 in good health. Some clones in this sample may be carry-over from other donors' samples.

The count of this clone is one. The DNA for the CDR3 is TGCGCCAGCAGGAGGGATCCGGACACTGAAGCTTTCTTT. As protein: CASRRDPDTEAFF. V is TRBV10-1 and J is TRBJ1-1; no clear D gene. Germline CDR1 and CDR2: WNHNN and SYGVQD (reference sequence). CDR3 length: 13 residues. V lost 6 bases and J 3 bases, leaving 11 bases between the germline ends.

The rearrangement uses TRBV5-1 and TRBJ2-5; 8 bases map to TRBD1. Germline-derived CDR1 and CDR2 are SGHRS and YFSETQ. With V trimmed by 4 bases and J by 0 bases, 5 bases remained unmatched. This CDR3 spans 15 amino acids. In DNA form, the CDR3 reads TGCGCCAGCAGCGACACACAGGGGGACCAAGAGACCCAGTACTTC. This codes for CASSDTQGDQETQYF.

V and J are TRBV14 and TRBJ1-2; a possible D gene is TRBD1 (6 bases). Trimming took off 0 bases at V and 7 bases at J, with 9 bases between the two ends. The CDR3 length is 13 residues. Germline assignment: CDR1 SGHDN and CDR2 FVKESK. CDR3 sequence (DNA): TGTGCCAGCAGCCAAGACTGGGGGCCTGGCTACACCTTC. Its translation is CASSQDWGPGYTF.

This clone was detected only once. The J gene is TRBJ2-5, the V gene TRBV7-2; D gene uncertain. CDR1 is SGHTA and CDR2 is FQGNSA in the germline V gene. The CDR3 runs to 11 residues. V was shortened by 2 bases and J by 5 bases, with 3 bases between the two germline ends. CDR3 DNA sequence: TGTGCCAGCAGCTTAATGGAGACCCAGTACTTC. Residues: CASSLMETQYF.

This sequence joins TRBV18 and TRBJ1-1; D uncertain. V shed 2 bases and J shed 1 base, with 5 bases lying between them. This CDR3 comprises 13 residues. Germline values: CDR1 KGHSH, CDR2 LQKENI. CDR3 residues: CASSPDANTEAFF. The CDR3 nucleotides read TGTGCCAGCTCACCAGACGCGAACACTGAAGCTTTCTTT.

In the case of this clone: Other DNA sequences of this sample code for an identical CDR3. This chain connects TRBV28 to TRBJ1-2; D not resolved. The CDR3 contains 13 residues. In germline, CDR1 is MDHEN, CDR2 SYDVKM. Trimming cost V 2 bases and J 3 bases, with 7 bases left between them. The CDR3 DNA is TGTGCCAGCAGTTTAGGAGGAGACTATGGCTACACCTTC. Protein sequence: CASSLGGDYGYTF.

The V and J genes are TRBV15 and TRBJ2-5; the match to TRBD1 covers 9 bases. The tail of the sequence fits TRBJ2-7 better, so the J call may be wrong. This CDR3 comprises 16 residues. The germline gives CDR1 LNHNV, CDR2 YYDKDF (reference sequence). The CDR3 DNA sequence: TGTGCCACCAGCATCCGCCGGGACAGGGCTTTCTACGAGCAGTACTTC. It encodes CATSIRRDRAFYEQYF.

As for this clone: The sample holds other DNA sequences that translate to the same CDR3. The chain joins TRBV9 to TRBJ1-5; D call uncertain. Per the germline V gene, CDR1 is SGDLS and CDR2 is YYNGEE. V was trimmed by 0 bases and J by 1 base, leaving 2 bases between them. The CDR3 is 13 residues long. In nucleotides, the CDR3 is TGTGCCAGCAGCGTAGGCAGCAATCAGCCCCAGCATTTT. Its protein product is CASSVGSNQPQHF.

This clone was observed once. The V call is TRBV5-5, the J call TRBJ2-7; 9 bases match TRBD1. V shed 0 bases, J shed 1 base, and the junction held 2 bases outside the gene matches. Per germline, CDR1 SGHKS and CDR2 YYEKEE (reference sequence). CDR3 size: 15 residues. Here the CDR3 reads CASSLVGQGSYEQYF. In nucleotides, the CDR3 is TGTGCCAGCAGCTTGGTAGGACAGGGGTCCTACGAGCAGTACTTC.

This rearrangement joins TRBV10-3 to TRBJ2-4; the D call may be TRBD1 or TRBD2 (5 bases each). V was trimmed by 0 bases and J by 6 bases, leaving 12 bases between them. Germline assignment: CDR1 ENHRY and CDR2 SYGVKD. The CDR3 consists of 15 residues. The CDR3 bases are TGTGCCATCAGTGAGTCGGGGGATTTGAGAAACATTCAGTACTTC. Its protein product is CAISESGDLRNIQYF.

This rearrangement joins TRBV28 to TRBJ2-2, with TRBD2 identical over 8 bases. In germline, CDR1 is MDHEN, CDR2 SYDVKM. V was pared by 4 bases and J by 3 bases, with 10 bases of the junction left unmatched. This CDR3 is 17 amino acids long. CDR3 protein: CASSSPGGGRYTGELFF. The DNA for the CDR3 is TGTGCCAGCAGTTCTCCCGGGGGCGGGAGGTACACCGGGGAGCTGTTTTTT.

The chain has TRBV29-1 and TRBJ2-5; D might be TRBD1 or TRBD2, each matching 5 bases. Germline V gene sequence: CDR1 SQVTM, CDR2 ANQGSEA. The CDR3 covers 13 residues. Trimming stripped 2 bases from V and 4 bases from J, with 11 bases between. Here the CDR3 reads CSVEKGRGETQYF. The CDR3 region has the DNA TGCAGCGTTGAAAAGGGGAGAGGAGAGACCCAGTACTTC. The variable domain in full, completed from reference TRBV29-1 and TRBJ2-5, reads SAVISQKPSRDICQRGTSLTIQCQVDSQVTMMFWYRQQPGQSLTLIATANQGSEATYESGFVIDKFPISRPNLTFSTLTVSNMSPEDSSIYLCSVEKGRGETQYFGPGTRLLVL.

This clone was recorded only once. The chain carries TRBV9 and TRBJ2-1, with TRBD2 identical over 9 bases. With V trimmed by 0 bases and J by 10 bases, 8 bases remained unmatched. The CDR3 has 15 amino acids. Germline V CDR1 and CDR2: SGDLS, YYNGEE. CDR3 residues: CASSVDWGLAGEQFF. The CDR3 region has the DNA TGTGCCAGCAGCGTAGACTGGGGACTAGCTGGCGAGCAGTTCTTC. Looking up the rest from reference TRBV9 and TRBJ2-1 gives the full variable domain: DSGVTQTPKHLITATGQRVTLRCSPRSGDLSVYWYQQSLDQGLQFLIQYYNGEERAKGNILERFSAQQFPDLHSELNLSSLELGDSALYFCASSVDWGLAGEQFFGPGTRLTVL.

CDR3 in amino acids: CASSLNPGLAVYNEQFF. For the CDR3, the DNA is TGTGCCAGCAGCTTAAACCCGGGACTAGCGGTCTACAATGAGCAGTTCTTC. The V call is TRBV7-3, the J call TRBJ2-1; 11 nucleotides line up with TRBD2. The CDR3 runs to 17 residues. Germline loops: CDR1 SGHTA, CDR2 FQGTGA. J was trimmed by 3 bases and V by 1 base; bases with no gene match: 5.

The rearrangement joins TRBV5-1 to TRBJ2-7; TRBD1 aligns across 10 bases. Trimming cost V 0 bases and J 6 bases; bases outside gene matches: 6. The CDR3 is 15 amino acids. From germline, CDR1 is SGHRS and CDR2 YFSETQ. The CDR3 here is CASSLVGTGAGEQYF. CDR3 DNA: TGCGCCAGCAGCTTGGTTGGGACAGGGGCCGGCGAGCAGTACTTC.

This clone came up once. J is TRBJ1-3 and V is TRBV5-1; D might be TRBD1 (5 bases). V shed 0 bases and J shed 2 bases, with 12 bases lying between them. Germline CDR1 and CDR2: SGHRS and YFSETQ. The CDR3 length is 16 residues. The CDR3 DNA reads TGCGCCAGCAGCTTGGTTATTTCGGGGGCTGGAAACACCATATATTTT. Residues: CASSLVISGAGNTIYF.

The V gene is TRBV13, the J gene TRBJ2-7, with D perhaps TRBD1 (5 bases). Germline assignment: CDR1 PRHDT and CDR2 FYEKMQ (reference sequence). The ends were cut back, 5 bases at V and 9 bases at J, with 20 bases in the middle. The length of the CDR3 is 14 residues. CDR3 DNA sequence: TGTGCCAGCAGCAGACGGACATCGACCCTTGTGCAGTACTTC. Its protein is CASSRRTSTLVQYF.

This chain uses TRBV6-6 with TRBJ1-2, with D possibly matching TRBD1 (6 bases). Germline V gives CDR1 MNHNY, CDR2 SVGAGI (reference sequence). This CDR3 is 15 amino acids long. V lost 5 bases and J lost 0, with 13 bases in between. Here the CDR3 DNA reads TGTGCCAGCAGTACCCGGGGGCTGGCTAACTATGGCTACACCTTC. It yields the protein CASSTRGLANYGYTF.